In this sample, the clone carrying this T cell receptor (beta chain) turned up once. These data come from a study of shared clonotypes between healthy human individuals. Authors' data handling: Filtering differed, since immunoSEQ gave only junction sequences and no quality scores. The method was immunoSEQ multiplex PCR; TCRdb's version includes in-frame clones alone and lacks a portion of them. V, J and clone size reflect that table, while D and trimming were determined from the DNA. The sample consists of a few million clones, 85% to 95% of them appearing once. V gave up 0 bases and J gave up 5 bases, with 15 bases separating them. Germline V lookup: CDR1 SGDLS, CDR2 YYNGEE. The CDR3 spans 15 residues.

The sequence was obtained from a man aged 18 to 30 in good health. Some clones in this sample may be carry-over from other donors' samples. This sequence joins TRBV9 and TRBJ2-7; D possibly corresponds to TRBD2 (5 bases). Sequenced sample: naive CD4+ T cells from PBMCs. Subset in this sample: CD45RA+ positively selected. The CDR3 here is CASSVVERPEDEQYF. The CDR3 DNA reads TGTGCCAGCAGCGTAGTAGAGCGTCCGGAGGACGAGCAGTACTTC.